Below are 32 T cell receptor beta chains sequenced from a single sample in a study of Graves' ophthalmopathy and Graves' hyperthyroidism. From RNA, the CDR3 regions of TCR beta chains were amplified and sequenced. The first-round RT-PCR employed HTBI primers together with the Qiagen OneStep RT-PCR kit. A multiplex PCR was then performed as the second round. MiXCR, applied by TCRdb to the multiplex PCR reads, yields one record per CDR3 protein. The data hold 230,000 or so distinct CDR3 sequences, with approximately 42% observed a single time. The sample consisted of peripheral blood. These receptors were collected from an adult man with Graves' ophthalmopathy.

This clonotype was recorded a few times. This chain links TRBV7-2 with TRBJ2-5; D is possibly TRBD1 (6 bases). This CDR3 has 14 residues. Trimming stripped 4 bases from V and 4 bases from J, with 13 bases between. Germline V gives CDR1 SGHTA, CDR2 FQGNSA. The CDR3 here is CASSSSGRGETQYF. As DNA, the CDR3 is TGTGCCAGCAGCTCCTCGGGCAGGGGAGAGACCCAGTACTTC. The complete variable domain, with remaining parts taken from reference TRBV7-2 and TRBJ2-5, reads GAGVSQSPSNKVTEKGKDVELRCDPISGHTALYWYRQSLGQGLEFLIYFQGNSAPDKSGLPSDRFSAERTGGSVSTLTIQRTQQEDSAVYLCASSSSGRGETQYFGPGTRLLVL.

This clonotype was seen a few times. V usage is TRBV24-1 and J usage is TRBJ2-2; D uncertain. CDR3 size: 15 residues. Germline CDR1 is KGHDR and CDR2 is SFDVKD. The ends were cut back, 3 bases at V and 5 bases at J, with 12 bases in the middle. This CDR3 is CATSDPSLDTGELFF. The CDR3 region has the DNA TGTGCCACCAGTGATCCGAGCCTGGATACCGGGGAGCTGTTTTTT.

This clonotype was seen only a few times. V and J are TRBV7-6 and TRBJ1-5; no clear D. CDR3 length equals 15 residues. Between the trimmed V and J ends, which lost 5 bases and 0 bases, there was a span of 11 bases. The V gene's germline CDR1 is SGHVS and CDR2 FNYEAQ. The CDR3 protein is CASSPTEYSNQPQHF. The DNA for the CDR3 is TGTGCCAGCAGCCCTACAGAGTATAGCAATCAGCCCCAGCATTTT.

This chain connects TRBV7-2 to TRBJ2-5, with 9 bases that match TRBD1. Trimming took 4 bases from V and 5 from J; bases not matched to a gene: 5. Germline CDR1 SGHTA, CDR2 FQGNSA. The CDR3 length is 14 residues. CDR3 coding DNA: TGTGCCAGCAGCTCACAGGGGGCAGTTGAGACCCAGTACTTC. Residues: CASSSQGAVETQYF.

As to this clonotype: This sequence may be a read error, since a much larger clone differs from it by one base. The V call is TRBV25-1, the J call TRBJ1-2, with D possibly TRBD1 on 5 matching bases. The germline CDR1 and CDR2 sequences are MGHDK and SYGVNS. The CDR3 has 12 amino acids. Written as DNA, the CDR3 is TGTGCCAGCAGCGGGGGGAACTATAGCTACACCTTC. Translating gives CASSGGNYSYTF.

This clonotype appeared a few times. The chain couples TRBV27 to TRBJ1-1; D might be TRBD1 (6 bases). V was pared by 8 bases and J by 5 bases, with 9 bases between. CDR3 length equals 11 residues. The germline gives CDR1 MNHEY, CDR2 SMNVEV (reference sequence). The CDR3 spells CASEGGTEAFF. The CDR3 bases are TGTGCCAGCGAAGGGGGGACTGAAGCTTTCTTT.

This clonotype was recorded at least ten times. The CDR3 spells CATSRGGPVHQPQHF. The CDR3 DNA follows: TGTGCCACCAGCAGAGGGGGGCCGGTCCATCAGCCCCAGCATTTT. This chain connects TRBV15 to TRBJ1-5; TRBD1 is a possible D gene (6 bases). With 1 base removed from V and 5 bases from J, the gap between germline ends came to 12 bases. There are 15 residues in the CDR3. CDR1 and CDR2 from the germline V gene are LNHNV and YYDKDF (reference sequence).

J is TRBJ2-5 and V is TRBV29-1; maybe TRBD2 (5 bases). The J call could be wrong; TRBJ2-1 is a better fit for the DNA end. CDR3 length equals 12 residues. Germline V CDR1 and CDR2: SQVTM, ANQGSEA. CDR3: CSVADPGLEQFF. CDR3 in DNA: TGCAGCGTTGCCGATCCGGGGTTAGAGCAGTTCTTC.

CDR3 coding DNA: TGTGCCAGCAGCGGAAGGGGGGACGAGCAGTACTTC. It is translated as CASSGRGDEQYF. The chain recombines TRBV27 with TRBJ2-7; D may be TRBD1 or TRBD2 (6 bases each). This CDR3 is built from 12 residues. Trimming took 6 bases from V and 5 from J, leaving 11 bases between them. Germline values: CDR1 MNHEY, CDR2 SMNVEV (reference sequence).

This clonotype was seen a few times. CDR3 residues: CASSFTAGVETQYF. The CDR3 region has the DNA TGTGCCAGCAGTTTCACCGCAGGGGTCGAGACCCAGTACTTC. This chain links TRBV12-3 or TRBV12-4 with TRBJ2-5, with D maybe TRBD1 (6 bases). V was pared by 3 bases and J by 5 bases, with 13 bases between. The CDR3 sequence is 14 residues long.

V usage is TRBV29-1 and J usage is TRBJ2-6; D remains ambiguous. From germline, CDR1 is SQVTM and CDR2 ANQGSEA. The CDR3 is 10 residues long. V was clipped by 2 bases and J by 11 bases, with 4 bases between them. The CDR3 loop is CSVEQDVLTF. In DNA, the CDR3 is TGCAGCGTTGAACAGGACGTCCTGACTTTC.

V usage is TRBV4-2 and J usage is TRBJ2-7, with 7 nucleotides matching TRBD2. V shed 1 base and J 2 bases; nucleotides not matched to a gene: 8. Germline CDR1 reads LGHNA; CDR2 reads YNFKEQ. The CDR3 is 16 residues long. CDR3 protein: CASSQGVERDAYEQYF. CDR3 DNA: TGTGCCAGCAGCCAAGGAGTGGAGCGGGATGCCTACGAGCAGTACTTC.

The V gene is TRBV12-3 or TRBV12-4, the J gene TRBJ1-1; no definite D call. V lost 2 bases, J lost 4 bases, and 8 bases lay in between. The CDR3 loop spans 13 amino acids. The DNA of the CDR3 is TGTGCCAGCAGTTTATTCGAGGGCACTGAAGCTTTCTTT. This encodes CASSLFEGTEAFF.

The J gene is TRBJ2-7, the V gene TRBV5-1; D is perhaps TRBD1 (6 bases). Deletions cut 5 bases from V and 5 bases from J, with 17 bases between. CDR1 is SGHRS and CDR2 is YFSETQ in the germline V gene. The CDR3 is made up of 14 amino acids. As DNA, the CDR3 is TGCGCCAGCAGTGGGACACCCTCTTCCAACGAGCAGTACTTC. Translated, it gives CASSGTPSSNEQYF.

This chain links TRBV14 with TRBJ2-3; 11 nucleotides match TRBD2. The CDR3 consists of 16 residues. The germline CDR1 and CDR2 sequences are SGHDN and FVKESK. Trimming cost V 4 bases and J 5 bases; bases outside gene matches: 8. Here the CDR3 reads CASSLPLAGVGDTQYF. The DNA for the CDR3 is TGTGCCAGCAGCCTCCCACTAGCGGGAGTTGGAGATACGCAGTATTTT.

This clonotype was seen ten or more times. This chain joins TRBV29-1 and TRBJ1-2; tentatively, D is TRBD1 (5 bases). Trimming removed 1 base at V and 7 bases at J, with 13 bases between. This CDR3 is 13 amino acids long. The germline gives CDR1 SQVTM, CDR2 ANQGSEA. The CDR3 here is CSVEVGRGRGYTF. CDR3 coding DNA: TGCAGCGTTGAAGTGGGTCGGGGACGTGGCTACACCTTC.

The gene calls are TRBV14 and TRBJ1-2; weak D call: TRBD1 (6 bases). The CDR3 is 15 residues long. Germline V gives CDR1 SGHDN, CDR2 FVKESK. Trimming took 0 bases from V and 5 from J, leaving 13 bases between them. The CDR3 region has the DNA TGTGCCAGCAGCCAAGATCTTAGCAGGGGTTATGGCTACACCTTC. It encodes CASSQDLSRGYGYTF.

The table lists this clonotype with a few counts. As DNA, the CDR3 is TGCAGCGGTGGAGAACAGAAAAACACCATATATTTT. Its protein is CSGGEQKNTIYF. This chain uses TRBV29-1 with TRBJ1-3; D call uncertain. CDR1 and CDR2 (germline): SQVTM, ANQGSEA. The CDR3 length is 12 residues. V was pared by 7 bases and J by 6 bases, with 13 bases between. The full variable domain, with the rest looked up from reference TRBV29-1 and TRBJ1-3, is SAVISQKPSRDICQRGTSLTIQCQVDSQVTMMFWYRQQPGQSLTLIATANQGSEATYESGFVIDKFPISRPNLTFSTLTVSNMSPEDSSIYLCSGGEQKNTIYFGEGSWLTVV.

This chain links TRBV7-7 with TRBJ1-2, with TRBD1 matching over 7 bases. This CDR3 has 12 amino acids. Germline V gene data show CDR1 as SSHAT and CDR2 as FNYEAQ (reference sequence). The CDR3 here is CARDGRGGGYTF. In DNA form, the CDR3 reads TGTGCTAGAGATGGCAGGGGGGGCGGCTACACCTTC.

This chain connects TRBV20-1 to TRBJ1-2; weak D call: TRBD1 (6 bases). Germline CDR1 is DFQATT and CDR2 is SNEGSKA (reference sequence). Trimming removed 6 bases at V and 5 bases at J, with 16 bases between. This CDR3 region has 13 residues. CDR3 loop: CSATSSQGYGYTF. The CDR3 DNA follows: TGCAGTGCCACTTCATCGCAGGGGTATGGCTACACCTTC.

The table lists this clonotype with a few counts. The chain recombines TRBV2 with TRBJ2-2; 9 bases fit TRBD1. CDR1 SNHLY and CDR2 FYNNEI come from the germline V gene. The CDR3 contains 14 residues. The junction had 2 bases not matched to a gene; V was cut back by 6 bases and J by 3 bases. The CDR3 nucleotides read TGTGCCAGCAGCGGGGACAGGGACACCGGGGAGCTGTTTTTT. Its translation is CASSGDRDTGELFF.

This clonotype showed up just a few times. The rearrangement links TRBV7-9 to TRBJ2-5; 8 nucleotides agree with TRBD2. The CDR3 consists of 14 residues. Germline V gene data show CDR1 as SEHNR and CDR2 as FQNEAQ (reference sequence). V shed 5 bases, J shed 2 bases, and the junction held 4 bases outside the gene matches. CDR3 loop: CASSHGTRQETQYF. DNA of the CDR3: TGTGCCAGCAGCCACGGGACTAGGCAAGAGACCCAGTACTTC.

This sequence joins TRBV19 and TRBJ2-2; a weak D match, TRBD2 (5 bases). Germline CDR1 is LNHDA and CDR2 is SQIVND (reference sequence). The CDR3 contains 15 residues. V was pared by 4 bases and J by 2 bases, with 11 bases between. The CDR3 loop is CASSKPGTNTGELFF. The CDR3 nucleotides are TGTGCCAGTAGTAAACCGGGAACTAACACCGGGGAGCTGTTTTTT.

The CDR3 region is CASSRGTTSFEQYF. Here the CDR3 DNA reads TGTGCCAGCAGCAGAGGGACTACCTCGTTCGAGCAGTACTTC. The V and J genes are TRBV11-1 and TRBJ2-7, with 7 bases matching TRBD2. Germline V gene data show CDR1 as SGHAT and CDR2 as FQDESV (reference sequence). Losses at the gene ends were 5 bases for V and 6 bases for J; bases not matched to a gene: 10. This CDR3 is 14 amino acids long.

There are a few counts of this clonotype. This chain links TRBV7-2 with TRBJ1-5; D is unclear. The ends were cut back, 4 bases at V and 5 bases at J, with 6 bases in the middle. CDR3 length: 12 amino acids. From germline, CDR1 is SGHTA and CDR2 FQGNSA. In DNA form, the CDR3 reads TGTGCCAGCAGCTGGGATGATCAGCCCCAGCATTTT. It translates to CASSWDDQPQHF. Full variable domain (outside the CDR3, taken from reference TRBV7-2 and TRBJ1-5): GAGVSQSPSNKVTEKGKDVELRCDPISGHTALYWYRQSLGQGLEFLIYFQGNSAPDKSGLPSDRFSAERTGGSVSTLTIQRTQQEDSAVYLCASSWDDQPQHFGDGTRLSIL.

This clonotype was observed a handful of times. This chain uses TRBV4-1 with TRBJ2-2, with TRBD2 matching over 11 bases. The CDR3 covers 16 residues. Per germline, CDR1 MGHRA and CDR2 YSYEKL. Trimming at V came to 4 bases and at J to 5 bases, leaving 6 bases not matched to a gene. The chain's CDR3 is CASSPTSGRSTGELFF. The CDR3 nucleotides read TGCGCCAGCAGCCCTACTAGCGGGAGAAGTACCGGGGAGCTGTTTTTT.

The CDR3 DNA reads TGTGCCAGTAGTTTAGGACGGACGTTTTTAGAAAAACTGTTTTTT. It codes for CASSLGRTFLEKLFF. The V call is TRBV19, the J call TRBJ1-4, with D unresolved. The CDR3 spans 15 residues. Deletions cut 5 bases from V and 8 bases from J, with 18 bases between. The germline gives CDR1 LNHDA, CDR2 SQIVND (reference sequence).

The chain is built from TRBV11-3 and TRBJ1-6; tentative D call: TRBD1 (5 bases). CDR3 length: 17 amino acids. Trimming stripped 6 bases from V and 3 bases from J, with 18 bases between. Germline V lookup: CDR1 SGHNT, CDR2 YENEEA. This CDR3 is CASSSGTKGSYNSPLHF. CDR3 DNA sequence: TGTGCCAGCAGTTCCGGGACGAAGGGGAGCTATAATTCACCCCTCCACTTT.

This rearrangement joins TRBV7-9 to TRBJ2-7; 10 nucleotides match TRBD2. CDR3 length: 14 amino acids. CDR1 is SEHNR and CDR2 is FQNEAQ in the germline V gene (reference sequence). The V and J ends lost 2 bases and 5 bases, in that order; junction bases with no gene match: 3. The CDR3 region has the DNA TGTGCCAGCAGCTTACTAGCGGGAGTTGACGAGCAGTACTTC. Translation gives CASSLLAGVDEQYF.

This chain joins TRBV10-3 and TRBJ1-6, with D perhaps TRBD1 (6 bases). This CDR3 has 15 residues. Trimming took off 6 bases at V and 10 bases at J, with 19 bases between the two ends. Germline V gene lookup returns CDR1 ENHRY and CDR2 SYGVKD. The CDR3 spells CAISQGDKGESPLHF. The CDR3 DNA follows: TGTGCCATCAGCCAAGGGGACAAGGGAGAGTCACCCCTCCACTTT.

J is TRBJ2-7 and V is TRBV7-2, with a tentative D call TRBD1 (6 bases). There are 13 residues in the CDR3. Germline CDR1 and CDR2: SGHTA and FQGNSA. The V end lost 5 bases, the J end lost 7 bases, and 15 bases lay between the germline ends. CDR3 amino acids: CASSMYRDGEQYF. The CDR3 coding sequence is TGTGCCAGCAGCATGTACAGGGATGGAGAGCAGTACTTC.

The chain uses TRBV7-2 and TRBJ1-1; no clear D. The germline gives CDR1 SGHTA, CDR2 FQGNSA. V shed 2 bases and J shed 6 bases, with 13 bases lying between them. This CDR3 has 14 amino acids. DNA of the CDR3: TGTGCCAGCAGCTTACGTTGGGAGGATCCTGAAGCTTTCTTT. Translated, it gives CASSLRWEDPEAFF. Together with reference TRBV7-2 and TRBJ1-1, the CDR3 gives the full variable domain: GAGVSQSPSNKVTEKGKDVELRCDPISGHTALYWYRQSLGQGLEFLIYFQGNSAPDKSGLPSDRFSAERTGGSVSTLTIQRTQQEDSAVYLCASSLRWEDPEAFFGQGTRLTVV.